The 9 T cell receptor beta chains below were found in one sample sequenced in a study of blood T cell repertoires in COVID-19 (dated by TCRdb to 2018 to 2020). The receptor library was made with the immunoSEQ multiplex PCR assay. Held by TCRdb, this immuneACCESS table contains in-frame sequences only and omits some clones. Under half of the omission traces to an unresolved V gene where checked; the cause of the rest is unknown. Counted in this sample were 250,000 to 350,000 clones; around 84% of them appeared once. 1.4% to 1.5% of the sample is taken by the ten largest. Sequencing used peripheral blood. These TCRs come from a human donor with COVID-19, enrolled during active disease. The donor label of this sample is uncertain.

The chain employs TRBV27 and TRBJ1-1; 8 bases match TRBD1. CDR1 and CDR2 (germline): MNHEY, SMNVEV (reference sequence). The CDR3 spans 17 residues. The V segment lost 1 base and the J segment 0 bases; nucleotides outside the gene matches: 7. The DNA for the CDR3 is TGTGCCAGCAGTTTATTATTCTCGACAGGGGTGAACACTGAAGCTTTCTTT. It encodes CASSLLFSTGVNTEAFF.

A few counts support this clone. This chain joins TRBV7-2 and TRBJ2-2; 9 bases line up with TRBD1. Germline CDR1 and CDR2: SGHTA and FQGNSA. V lost 1 base and J lost 6; bases outside the gene matches: 6. The CDR3 spans 16 residues. CDR3 loop: CASSLGGTGFPGELFF. CDR3 nucleotides: TGTGCCAGCAGCTTAGGGGGGACAGGGTTTCCCGGGGAGCTGTTTTTT.

The genes are TRBV6-6 and TRBJ1-6; a weak D match, TRBD1 (6 bases). CDR1 is MNHNY, CDR2 SVGAGI, per germline (reference sequence). V gave up 4 bases and J gave up 7 bases, with 17 bases separating them. The CDR3 contains 16 residues. CDR3 protein: CASSSPELQGNSPLHF. The CDR3 nucleotides read TGTGCCAGCAGTTCCCCCGAACTCCAGGGGAATTCACCCCTCCACTTT.

The V call is TRBV5-6, the J call TRBJ1-4; 7 bases match TRBD1. The J segment lost 4 bases and the V segment lost 1 base, leaving 4 bases of the junction unmatched. Germline CDR1 reads SGHDT; CDR2 reads YYEEEE. The CDR3 covers 15 residues. The CDR3 bases are TGTGCCAGCAGCTTGAATGGGGACAGTAATGAAAAACTGTTTTTT. It specifies CASSLNGDSNEKLFF.

The chain combines TRBV9 with TRBJ2-3, with D unclear. This CDR3 region has 17 residues. Germline loops: CDR1 SGDLS, CDR2 YYNGEE. V was clipped by 4 bases and J by 0 bases, with 18 bases between them. The CDR3 region is CASSPPGVRSSTDTQYF. For the CDR3, the DNA is TGTGCCAGCAGCCCCCCCGGCGTGAGGAGTAGCACAGATACGCAGTATTTT.

The genes are TRBV6-6 and TRBJ2-5, with D unresolved. V was pared by 5 bases and J by 4 bases, with 11 bases between. In germline, CDR1 is MNHNY, CDR2 SVGAGI (reference sequence). The CDR3 totals 13 residues. DNA of the CDR3: TGTGCCAGCAGTCCGAGGAACGCAGAGACCCAGTACTTC. Translated: CASSPRNAETQYF.

The gene calls are TRBV7-9 and TRBJ2-3, with 9 nucleotides matching TRBD1. The CDR3 runs 16 residues. Per germline, CDR1 SEHNR and CDR2 FQNEAQ (reference sequence). V lost 3 bases to trimming and J lost 2 bases; unmatched junction nucleotides: 6. The CDR3, as DNA: TGTGCCAGCAGCTTTAGGGGGACAGGGAACACAGATACGCAGTATTTT. It specifies CASSFRGTGNTDTQYF.

The chain recombines TRBV5-1 with TRBJ1-3; D is unresolved. With 1 base removed from V and 0 bases from J, the gap between germline ends came to 5 bases. Germline CDR1 is SGHRS and CDR2 is YFSETQ. CDR3 size: 14 residues. In DNA form, the CDR3 reads TGCGCCAGCAGCTTGAGAGACTCTGGAAACACCATATATTTT. This encodes CASSLRDSGNTIYF.

The J gene is TRBJ2-7, the V gene TRBV5-1; 8 positions match TRBD1. The V and J ends lost 5 bases and 2 bases, in that order; junction bases with no gene match: 6. CDR3 length: 14 residues. Germline V gene sequence: CDR1 SGHRS, CDR2 YFSETQ. The CDR3 nucleotides are TGCGCCAGCAGTTCGGACAGGGCCGCCTACGAGCAGTACTTC. Its translation: CASSSDRAAYEQYF.